This TCR beta chain was profiled in a study of cytomegalovirus exposure and HLA in healthy donors. PCR involved 60 Vbeta and 13 Jbeta primers. Profiled with immunoSEQ multiplex PCR; TCRdb holds only in-frame clones, not every one. The sample lists roughly 200,000 clones; about 90% were seen once. The source of this sequence is a boy younger than 10 in good health and CMV-seronegative. The specimen was PBMCs.

The CDR3 sequence: CASSLRTGGFHQPQHF. The CDR3 region has the DNA TGTGCCAGCAGTCTAAGGACAGGAGGCTTTCATCAGCCCCAGCATTTT. V usage is TRBV2 and J usage is TRBJ1-5; TRBD1 matches at 7 bases. This CDR3 contains 16 residues. Germline V gives CDR1 SNHLY, CDR2 FYNNEI. Trimming cost V 5 bases and J 5 bases; bases outside gene matches: 12.